The subject of this entry is one T cell receptor (beta chain). Its specificity is unknown. This sample was taken from a study of CD8 T cells in ankylosing spondylitis. Study observations and caveats: Clones linked to disease, bearing a CD8+ phenotype, were relatively rare in peripheral blood.

Germline V gene sequence: CDR1 MGHRA, CDR2 YSYEKL. Trimming left V 0 bases short and J 0 bases short, with 9 bases between. This CDR3 contains 15 residues. A single record per CDR3 protein comes from TCRdb applying MiXCR to the 5' RACE reads. The data show about 360,000 distinct CDR3 sequences, 20% seen once. The TCR originated in a male donor with ankylosing spondylitis or in good health (not recorded which). The chain employs TRBV4-1 and TRBJ2-7; no definite D call. The source material was blood, either unsorted or a sorted T cell fraction (not recorded which). The CDR3 sequence is CASSQEMRNSYEQYF. As DNA, the CDR3 is TGCGCCAGCAGCCAAGAGATGAGAAACTCCTACGAGCAGTACTTC.